These T cell receptor beta chains were read from a single sample in a study of blood T cell repertoires in COVID-19. The assay was immunoSEQ multiplex PCR, and TCRdb's table has in-frame clones only and misses some. Of about 160,000 clones listed, approximately 81% are singletons. Material: peripheral blood. The source of these receptors is a human donor with acute or convalescent COVID-19. The donor label of this sample is uncertain. Both conserved end residues are part of each CDR3. The D gene is left open where the match is weak. Clone size appears in some rows only: once, few, many, or a class for an expanded clone.

J: TRBJ1-6
size: .
V: TRBV24-1
D: TRBD1
CDR3: CATSGTGRPNSPLHF
DNA: TGTGCCACCAGTGGGACAGGGAGACCCAATTCACCCCTCCACTTT

J: TRBJ1-4
size: .
V: TRBV4-1
D: .
CDR3: CASSRKGGDNEKLFF
DNA: TGCGCCAGCAGCCGGAAAGGGGGGGATAATGAAAAACTGTTTTTT

J: TRBJ2-5
size: .
V: TRBV5-1
D: .
CDR3: CASSLAEETQYF
DNA: TGCGCCAGCAGCTTGGCCGAAGAGACCCAGTACTTC

J: TRBJ2-2
size: .
V: TRBV7-3
D: .
CDR3: CASSLGGLLNTGELFF
DNA: TGTGCCAGCAGCTTGGGGGGGCTGCTTAACACCGGGGAGCTGTTTTTT

J: TRBJ1-6
size: .
V: TRBV5-5
D: TRBD1
CDR3: CASSLEGAVNSPLHF
DNA: TGTGCCAGCAGCTTGGAGGGGGCGGTTAATTCACCCCTCCACTTT

J: TRBJ1-2
size: .
V: TRBV27
D: .
CDR3: CASSYTSGGLPGGYTF
DNA: TGTGCCAGCAGTTACACATCCGGGGGGCTACCTGGTGGCTACACCTTC

J: TRBJ1-2
size: .
V: TRBV5-4
D: .
CDR3: CASSLGQVNYGYTF
DNA: TGTGCCAGCAGCTTGGGGCAGGTTAACTATGGCTACACCTTC

J: TRBJ1-5
size: .
V: TRBV7-9
D: .
CDR3: CASRSSGPQHF
DNA: TGTGCCAGCAGGTCTTCAGGGCCCCAGCATTTT

J: TRBJ2-1
size: once
V: TRBV6-4
D: TRBD1
CDR3: CASRPGQGYNEQFF
DNA: TGTGCCAGCAGACCGGGACAGGGATACAATGAGCAGTTCTTC

J: TRBJ2-2
size: few
V: TRBV28
D: .
CDR3: CASSLPSANTGELFF
DNA: TGTGCCAGCAGTCTTCCCAGCGCGAACACCGGGGAGCTGTTTTTT

J: TRBJ2-7
size: .
V: TRBV5-4
D: .
CDR3: CASSPGGGASTYEQYF
DNA: TGTGCCAGCAGCCCCGGAGGGGGGGCGTCAACCTACGAGCAGTACTTC

J: TRBJ1-1
size: once
V: TRBV6-5
D: .
CDR3: CASSYDGYGRTEAFF
DNA: TGTGCCAGCAGTTACGACGGCTACGGGAGGACTGAAGCTTTCTTT

J: TRBJ1-1
size: .
V: TRBV27
D: .
CDR3: CASSLHFAAPAFF
DNA: TGTGCCAGCAGTTTACACTTCGCCGCCCCGGCTTTCTTT

J: TRBJ1-1
size: .
V: TRBV11-3
D: TRBD1
CDR3: CASSSAGQVMNTEAFF
DNA: TGTGCCAGCAGCTCTGCGGGACAGGTCATGAACACTGAAGCTTTCTTT

J: TRBJ2-2
size: .
V: TRBV15
D: TRBD1
CDR3: CATSRGQLAGELFF
DNA: TGTGCCACCAGCCGGGGACAGTTGGCCGGGGAGCTGTTTTTT

J: TRBJ1-2
size: .
V: TRBV28
D: .
CDR3: CASSRGRVGYTF
DNA: TGTGCCAGCAGTAGGGGGAGGGTTGGCTACACCTTC

J: TRBJ2-2
size: .
V: TRBV19
D: .
CDR3: CASSLYSNTGELFF
DNA: TGTGCCAGTAGTCTCTACTCGAACACCGGGGAGCTGTTTTTT

J: TRBJ2-3
size: .
V: TRBV7-9
D: .
CDR3: CASSRRASTDTQYF
DNA: TGTGCCAGCAGCCGCAGGGCAAGCACAGATACGCAGTATTTT

J: TRBJ1-3
size: few
V: TRBV12-3/TRBV12-4
D: .
CDR3: CASMYSGNTIYF
DNA: TGTGCCAGCATGTACTCTGGAAACACCATATATTTT

J: TRBJ1-1
size: .
V: TRBV19
D: TRBD1
CDR3: CASSDRGRKTEAFF
DNA: TGTGCCAGTAGTGACAGGGGGCGAAAGACTGAAGCTTTCTTT

J: TRBJ1-2
size: .
V: TRBV6-5
D: TRBD1
CDR3: CASSPGTGGGHGYTF
DNA: TGTGCCAGCAGTCCCGGGACAGGGGGCGGCCACGGCTACACCTTC

J: TRBJ2-7
size: few
V: TRBV2
D: TRBD1
CDR3: CASSPTPDRVGYEQYF
DNA: TGTGCCAGCAGCCCCACCCCCGACAGGGTGGGATACGAGCAGTACTTC

J: TRBJ2-1
size: .
V: TRBV10-3
D: TRBD2
CDR3: CAISESAGGTYNEQFF
DNA: TGTGCCATCAGTGAATCAGCGGGGGGGACCTACAATGAGCAGTTCTTC

J: TRBJ1-3
size: .
V: TRBV7-2
D: TRBD1
CDR3: CASSPGQGSGYGNTIYF
DNA: TGTGCCAGCAGCCCGGGACAGGGGTCAGGGTATGGAAACACCATATATTTT

J: TRBJ2-5
size: .
V: TRBV5-4
D: TRBD2
CDR3: CASSSRGGGETQYF
DNA: TGTGCCAGCAGCTCTCGGGGGGGAGGAGAGACCCAGTACTTC

J: TRBJ1-1
size: few
V: TRBV5-5
D: .
CDR3: CASSLAGGINTEAFF
DNA: TGTGCCAGCAGCTTGGCTGGAGGGATAAACACTGAAGCTTTCTTT

J: TRBJ1-1
size: once
V: TRBV5-1
D: .
CDR3: CASRFKQGNTEAFF
DNA: TGCGCCAGCAGATTTAAACAGGGGAACACTGAAGCTTTCTTT

J: TRBJ2-6
size: .
V: TRBV7-2
D: .
CDR3: CASRLAGSGANVLTF
DNA: TGTGCCAGCAGGCTCGCAGGCTCTGGGGCCAACGTCCTGACTTTC

J: TRBJ1-1
size: .
V: TRBV29-1
D: .
CDR3: CSVQGGTRGQNTEAFF
DNA: TGCAGCGTCCAAGGGGGAACTAGGGGCCAGAACACTGAAGCTTTCTTT

J: TRBJ1-4
size: .
V: TRBV5-1
D: .
CDR3: CASSSTAPGLTNEKLFF
DNA: TGCGCCAGCAGCTCGACAGCTCCAGGGTTGACTAATGAAAAACTGTTTTTT

J: TRBJ1-5
size: .
V: TRBV19
D: .
CDR3: CASSMGGGGQPQHF
DNA: TGTGCCAGTAGTATGGGTGGGGGAGGGCAGCCCCAGCATTTT

J: TRBJ1-2
size: .
V: TRBV18
D: TRBD1
CDR3: CASSLYDRESGYTF
DNA: TGTGCCAGCTCACTTTACGACAGGGAGAGTGGCTACACCTTC

J: TRBJ2-5
size: .
V: TRBV5-4
D: TRBD2
CDR3: CASSLLRASGGQETQYF
DNA: TGTGCCAGCAGCTTGCTGAGGGCTAGCGGGGGGCAAGAGACCCAGTACTTC

J: TRBJ2-3
size: .
V: TRBV4-3
D: TRBD2
CDR3: CASSSRTSGAGDTQYF
DNA: TGCGCCAGCAGCTCCCGGACTAGCGGGGCAGGGGATACGCAGTATTTT

J: TRBJ1-4
size: .
V: TRBV11-2
D: TRBD1
CDR3: CASSLWTGTGEKLFF
DNA: TGTGCCAGCAGTCTCTGGACAGGTACGGGAGAAAAACTGTTTTTT

J: TRBJ1-4
size: .
V: TRBV6-2/TRBV6-3
D: TRBD1
CDR3: CASSWDRGRSNEKLFF
DNA: TGTGCCAGCAGCTGGGACAGGGGGCGAAGTAATGAAAAACTGTTTTTT

J: TRBJ2-1
size: few
V: TRBV6-5
D: TRBD1
CDR3: CASRGQGSYNEQFF
DNA: TGTGCCAGCAGGGGACAGGGCTCCTACAATGAGCAGTTCTTC

J: TRBJ1-2
size: .
V: TRBV19
D: .
CDR3: CASTGAGNYGYTF
DNA: TGTGCCAGTACTGGAGCAGGGAACTATGGCTACACCTTC

J: TRBJ1-3
size: .
V: TRBV19
D: TRBD1
CDR3: CASSISAGGYISGNTIYF
DNA: TGTGCCAGTAGTATCTCGGCAGGGGGCTACATCTCTGGAAACACCATATATTTT

J: TRBJ2-1
size: .
V: TRBV30
D: TRBD2
CDR3: CAWSATSGGTQFF
DNA: TGTGCCTGGAGTGCCACTAGCGGGGGAACCCAGTTCTTC

J: TRBJ2-7
size: .
V: TRBV19
D: .
CDR3: CASSIRDEQYF
DNA: TGTGCCAGTAGTATACGCGACGAGCAGTACTTC

J: TRBJ1-2
size: .
V: TRBV5-8
D: .
CDR3: CASSLSGGRARPYGYTF
DNA: TGTGCCAGCAGCTTGTCCGGTGGCAGGGCCCGCCCGTATGGCTACACCTTC

J: TRBJ2-1
size: .
V: TRBV9
D: TRBD2
CDR3: CASTFSGGGADNEQFF
DNA: TGTGCCAGCACCTTCTCGGGCGGGGGGGCCGACAATGAGCAGTTCTTC

J: TRBJ1-2
size: .
V: TRBV11-2
D: TRBD1
CDR3: CASSLVQGPVNYGYTF
DNA: TGTGCCAGCAGCTTAGTACAGGGGCCGGTTAACTATGGCTACACCTTC

J: TRBJ1-5
size: .
V: TRBV28
D: TRBD1
CDR3: CASRGTGPNQPQHF
DNA: TGTGCCAGCCGCGGGACAGGGCCCAATCAGCCCCAGCATTTT

J: TRBJ1-3
size: .
V: TRBV6-5
D: .
CDR3: CASQGTGNTIYF
DNA: TGTGCCAGCCAGGGAACTGGAAACACCATATATTTT

J: TRBJ1-1
size: .
V: TRBV7-8
D: .
CDR3: CASSLAAGENTEAFF
DNA: TGTGCCAGCAGCTTAGCGGCGGGGGAGAACACTGAAGCTTTCTTT

J: TRBJ2-1
size: .
V: TRBV15
D: .
CDR3: CAVTLVALHNPRGSYNEQFF
DNA: TGTGCCGTAACCCTAGTTGCACTCCACAACCCCAGGGGCTCCTACAATGAGCAGTTCTTC

J: TRBJ1-2
size: .
V: TRBV7-3
D: TRBD1
CDR3: CASSLTGRTGYQGYTF
DNA: TGTGCCAGCAGCTTAACGGGGAGGACAGGGTATCAAGGCTACACCTTC

J: TRBJ2-1
size: .
V: TRBV28
D: TRBD2
CDR3: CASSLSRAGGWEQFF
DNA: TGTGCCAGCAGTTTATCCCGAGCGGGGGGATGGGAGCAGTTCTTC

J: TRBJ1-1
size: .
V: TRBV9
D: .
CDR3: CASSRDITEAFF
DNA: TGTGCCAGCAGCCGAGATATCACTGAAGCTTTCTTT

J: TRBJ1-4
size: .
V: TRBV5-1
D: .
CDR3: CASRGEGSTNEKLFF
DNA: TGCGCCAGCAGGGGAGAGGGTTCAACTAATGAAAAACTGTTTTTT

J: TRBJ2-7
size: few
V: TRBV7-3
D: TRBD1
CDR3: CASSPGDRSSYEQYF
DNA: TGTGCCAGCAGCCCCGGGGACAGGTCCTCCTACGAGCAGTACTTC

J: TRBJ2-7
size: .
V: TRBV28
D: TRBD2
CDR3: CASSLLASGSYEQYF
DNA: TGTGCCAGCAGTTTATTGGCTAGCGGATCCTACGAGCAGTACTTC